This T cell receptor (beta chain) derives from a study of blood T cells in healthy people across ages. Study findings and constraints: Investigators treated diversity estimates from one million T cells as underestimates. It was not known whether donors were CMV positive (a possible confounder of expanded clonotype changes).

A second PCR of about 7 to 12 cycles used a sample-barcoded 5' primer and a J-beta primer mix. Each cDNA molecule received a tag from a template-switch adaptor that had 12 random nucleotides. TCRdb analysed the 5' RACE reads with MiXCR anew, one entry per CDR3 protein. The table has about 1.8 million distinct CDR3 sequences, less than 50% seen once. This clonotype was counted a few times. What it recognizes is unknown. PBMCs, at least 6.5 million per sample, were isolated. This TCR came from a woman between 40 and 55 years old in good health. Sequencing was done on a sample of blood.

The CDR3 sequence: CASSLRIGQRNEQYF. In DNA, the CDR3 is TGTGCCAGCAGTTTAAGGATTGGACAACGCAACGAGCAGTACTTC. The chain is built from TRBV27 and TRBJ2-7; the D gene is possibly TRBD1 (5 bases). Germline V gene data show CDR1 as MNHEY and CDR2 as SMNVEV (reference sequence). V shed 2 bases and J shed 5 bases, with 16 bases lying between them. The CDR3 totals 15 residues.